A single sample is the source of the 26 T cell receptor beta chains below, sequenced in a study of CD8 T cells in Susac syndrome. With random hexamers, reverse transcription was performed on about 0.5 to 1 ug of RNA. MiXCR, run by TCRdb on the immunoSEQ multiplex PCR reads, gives a single entry per CDR3 protein. The sample has around 130,000 distinct CDR3 sequences, 96% seen once. The sequencing sample was made of CD4+ T cells from PBMCs. The receptors derive from a human donor with Susac syndrome.

V usage is TRBV28 and J usage is TRBJ1-2, with D hard to call. CDR3 length equals 14 residues. V was shortened by 7 bases and J by 6 bases, with 18 bases between the two germline ends. The germline V gene has CDR1 MDHEN and CDR2 SYDVKM. CDR3 in amino acids: CASTYKMGTNGYTF. DNA of the CDR3: TGTGCCAGCACCTATAAAATGGGCACGAATGGCTACACCTTC.

For the CDR3, the DNA is TGCAGTGCAAAGGGGAACACTGAAGCTTTCTTT. It codes for CSAKGNTEAFF. The rearrangement links TRBV20-1 to TRBJ1-1; D not resolved. The V end was cut by 6 bases, the J end by 1 base, with 6 bases between. This CDR3 is 11 amino acids long. The V gene's germline CDR1 is DFQATT and CDR2 SNEGSKA (reference sequence).

The chain joins TRBV7-3 to TRBJ2-1, with unresolved D. Germline values: CDR1 SGHTA, CDR2 FQGTGA. This CDR3 region has 13 residues. Trimming shortened V by 2 bases and J by 5 bases, and 7 bases separated the two germline ends. In DNA, the CDR3 is TGTGCCAGCAGCTTAGGCGTCAACAATGAGCAGTTCTTC. Translated: CASSLGVNNEQFF.

The chain recombines TRBV7-2 with TRBJ2-1; maybe TRBD2 (6 bases). Germline-derived CDR1 and CDR2 are SGHTA and FQGNSA. The CDR3 sequence is 14 residues long. V was trimmed by 5 bases and J by 11 bases, leaving 19 bases between them. CDR3 protein: CASSTPRDSIKQFF. CDR3 nucleotides: TGTGCCAGCAGCACCCCCCGGGACTCTATTAAGCAGTTCTTC.

V gene TRBV15 combines with J gene TRBJ2-1, with 12 positions matching TRBD2. Germline V CDR1 and CDR2: LNHNV, YYDKDF (reference sequence). V shed 6 bases, J shed 5 bases, and the junction held 2 bases outside the gene matches. The CDR3 is 14 amino acids. CDR3 residues: CATRTSGSNNEQFF. The CDR3 nucleotides are TGTGCCACCAGGACTAGCGGGAGCAACAATGAGCAGTTCTTC.

The genes are TRBV6-1 and TRBJ2-5; 14 nucleotides match TRBD2. CDR3 length: 18 amino acids. Germline lookup yields CDR1 MNHNS and CDR2 SASEGT. With 5 bases clipped from V and 3 bases from J, the junction kept 11 bases outside the gene matches. The CDR3 DNA reads TGTGCCAGCAGTCCCGGGACTAGCGGGAGTTTATCGGAAGAGACCCAGTACTTC. The encoded protein is CASSPGTSGSLSEETQYF.

The chain has TRBV30 and TRBJ2-1; TRBD2 agrees at 7 bases. The CDR3 sequence is 13 residues long. Germline V gene data show CDR1 as GTSNPN and CDR2 as SVGIG (reference sequence). The V and J ends lost 2 bases and 15 bases, in that order; junction bases with no gene match: 13. The CDR3 DNA is TGTGCCTGGAGTAGGCCTAGCGGTCCAAGGAGGTTCTTC. This translates into CAWSRPSGPRRFF.

The chain recombines TRBV28 with TRBJ2-7; TRBD1 matches 7 bases. Germline V CDR1 and CDR2: MDHEN, SYDVKM. J lost 3 bases, V lost 3 bases, and 5 bases had no gene match. The length of the CDR3 is 14 residues. The CDR3 region is CASSFPGTVYEQYF. The CDR3 DNA reads TGTGCCAGCAGTTTCCCCGGGACAGTCTACGAGCAGTACTTC.

V and J are TRBV11-2 and TRBJ2-1; no clear D gene. The CDR3 sequence is 12 residues long. The V and J ends lost 5 bases and 9 bases respectively, with 11 bases between them. Per germline, CDR1 SGHAT and CDR2 FQNNGV. CDR3 nucleotides: TGTGCCAGCAGCCCCTTAGTAGGTGAGCAGTTCTTC. Translation gives CASSPLVGEQFF.

The chain links TRBV9 to TRBJ2-7; 7 bases align to TRBD1. Germline CDR1 SGDLS, CDR2 YYNGEE. The ends lost 0 bases at V and 7 bases at J; junction bases unmatched: 13. CDR3 length: 16 amino acids. CDR3 sequence (DNA): TGTGCCAGCAGCGTAGGACCCTCGACAGGGTCTGAAGAGCAGTACTTC. This gives the protein CASSVGPSTGSEEQYF.

V usage is TRBV14 and J usage is TRBJ2-1; 8 bases are shared with TRBD2. The germline V gene has CDR1 SGHDN and CDR2 FVKESK. J lost 4 bases, V lost 2 bases, and 10 bases had no gene match. CDR3 length: 17 residues. The CDR3 protein is CASSQRKSAGGYNEQFF. The CDR3 DNA follows: TGTGCCAGCAGCCAACGAAAATCCGCGGGGGGATACAATGAGCAGTTCTTC.

The chain carries TRBV29-1 and TRBJ2-7, with 9 bases lining up with TRBD1. Germline V lookup: CDR1 SQVTM, CDR2 ANQGSEA. V shed 6 bases and J 6 bases; nucleotides not matched to a gene: 9. This CDR3 spans 13 amino acids. In nucleotides, the CDR3 is TGCAGCGTGGGGGGACAGGGAACCCCCGAGCAGTACTTC. Protein sequence: CSVGGQGTPEQYF.

The chain recombines TRBV21-1 with TRBJ2-5. TRBV21-1 is listed as a pseudogene. CDR3 length equals 12 residues. Here the CDR3 DNA reads TGTGCCAGCAGCAAAGAAGAAGAGACCCAGTACTTC. This sequence encodes CASSKEEETQYF.

The chain links TRBV29-1 to TRBJ2-3, with 9 bases that match TRBD1. The V segment lost 5 bases and the J segment 2 bases; nucleotides outside the gene matches: 5. Germline CDR1 and CDR2: SQVTM and ANQGSEA. The CDR3 has 14 amino acids. The CDR3: CSVRTGANTDTQYF. The CDR3 DNA sequence: TGCAGCGTTCGGACAGGGGCAAACACAGATACGCAGTATTTT.

The chain carries TRBV20-1 and TRBJ2-3; 10 bases align to TRBD2. The CDR3 has 16 amino acids. Germline lookup yields CDR1 DFQATT and CDR2 SNEGSKA (reference sequence). The V gene end was trimmed by 3 bases and the J gene end by 0 bases; junction bases not matched to a gene: 6. The DNA for the CDR3 is TGCAGTGCTAGCGCGCTAGCGGGAGAAAGCACAGATACGCAGTATTTT. Its protein is CSASALAGESTDTQYF.

This chain joins TRBV7-2 and TRBJ1-1; D is unresolved. V lost 5 bases to trimming and J lost 1 base, with 8 bases between them. The CDR3 is made up of 13 amino acids. Germline V gene sequence: CDR1 SGHTA, CDR2 FQGNSA. The CDR3 DNA reads TGTGCCAGCAGCCCCAGCCCGAACACTGAAGCTTTCTTT. Its protein product is CASSPSPNTEAFF.

The chain joins TRBV20-1 to TRBJ2-5; no clear D gene. Trimming shortened V by 6 bases and J by 5 bases, and 13 bases separated the two germline ends. The CDR3 spans 12 residues. Per germline, CDR1 DFQATT and CDR2 SNEGSKA (reference sequence). CDR3 nucleotides: TGCAGTGCAAAGGGAAAGCTGGAGACCCAGTACTTC. Translated: CSAKGKLETQYF.

Notes on this clonotype: Compared with germline, one end of the junction differs, possibly owing to a read error. The gene calls are TRBV29-1 and TRBJ1-3; a possible D gene is TRBD1 (5 bases). Germline-derived CDR1 and CDR2 are SQVTM and ANQGSEA. The CDR3 totals 15 residues. CDR3 nucleotide sequence: TGCGGCGTTGAAGATGGAGGGGCCTCTGGAAACACCATATATTTT. Its translation: CGVEDGGASGNTIYF. The whole variable domain, filled in from reference TRBV29-1 and TRBJ1-3, reads SAVISQKPSRDICQRGTSLTIQCQVDSQVTMMFWYRQQPGQSLTLIATANQGSEATYESGFVIDKFPISRPNLTFSTLTVSNMSPEDSSIYLCGVEDGGASGNTIYFGEGSWLTVV.

J is TRBJ1-5 and V is TRBV7-2; possible D gene TRBD1, 5 bases. Germline assignment: CDR1 SGHTA and CDR2 FQGNSA. The CDR3 contains 15 residues. V was clipped by 2 bases and J by 0 bases, with 8 bases between them. Here the CDR3 reads CASSLRGYSNQPQHF. The CDR3 coding sequence is TGTGCCAGCAGCTTACGGGGGTATAGCAATCAGCCCCAGCATTTT.

This clonotype was detected once. At one boundary the junction diverges from the germline segment, which might be a read error. V usage is TRBV7-7 and J usage is TRBJ2-5; maybe TRBD1 (6 bases). The V gene's germline CDR1 is SSHAT and CDR2 FNYEAQ (reference sequence). CDR3 length: 13 residues. The CDR3 is CASSKNRVETQYF. The DNA of the CDR3 is TGTGCTAGCAGCAAGAACAGGGTAGAGACCCAGTACTTC.

The V and J genes are TRBV29-1 and TRBJ2-2; possibly TRBD1 or TRBD2 for D (6 bases each). Trimming removed 0 bases at V and 13 bases at J, with 9 bases between. There are 11 residues in the CDR3. CDR1 and CDR2 from the germline V gene are SQVTM and ANQGSEA. CDR3 sequence reads: CSVEDRGGLFF. For the CDR3, the DNA is TGCAGCGTTGAAGACAGGGGAGGGCTGTTTTTT.

The V call is TRBV4-1, the J call TRBJ1-5, with TRBD1 identical over 12 bases. The V gene's germline CDR1 is MGHRA and CDR2 YSYEKL. The CDR3 spans 17 residues. The J segment lost 4 bases and the V segment lost 6 bases, leaving 10 bases of the junction unmatched. The CDR3 DNA reads as TGCGCCAGCAGTTCCGGGACAGGGGGCGTAGGGAATCAGCCCCAGCATTTT. Translation gives CASSSGTGGVGNQPQHF.

The chain is built from TRBV2 and TRBJ2-2, with D unresolved. The CDR3 spans 14 residues. Trimming removed 3 bases at V and 1 base at J, with 6 bases between. CDR1 and CDR2 from the germline V gene are SNHLY and FYNNEI. DNA for the CDR3: TGTGCCAGCAGTGATTCCAGGAACACCGGGGAGCTGTTTTTT. Translation: CASSDSRNTGELFF.

J is TRBJ2-5 and V is TRBV30, with D unclear. Germline loops: CDR1 GTSNPN, CDR2 SVGIG (reference sequence). The V and J ends lost 4 bases and 6 bases respectively, with 15 bases between them. CDR3 length: 13 residues. CDR3 DNA: TGTGCCTGGAAAGCCTCACAGAGGAAGACCCAGTACTTC. Translated: CAWKASQRKTQYF. The full variable domain, rest sourced from reference TRBV30 and TRBJ2-5, is SQTIHQWPATLVQPVGSPLSLECTVEGTSNPNLYWYRQAAGRGLQLLFYSVGIGQISSEVPQNLSASRPQDRQFILSSKKLLLSDSGFYLCAWKASQRKTQYFGPGTRLLVL.

The rearrangement joins TRBV12-3 or TRBV12-4 to TRBJ2-3, with 9 bases identical to TRBD2. V gave up 3 bases and J gave up 4 bases; unmatched junction bases: 8. The CDR3 sequence is 16 residues long. This CDR3 is CASSFNLAGYADTQYF. CDR3 nucleotides: TGTGCCAGCAGTTTTAACCTAGCGGGATATGCAGATACGCAGTATTTT.

The chain links TRBV7-2 to TRBJ2-1, with TRBD1 matching 11 bases. Germline lookup yields CDR1 SGHTA and CDR2 FQGNSA. The CDR3 spans 15 residues. With 3 bases clipped from V and 5 bases from J, the junction kept 3 bases outside the gene matches. The CDR3 loop reads CASSLDRGLHNEQFF. The CDR3 DNA is TGTGCCAGCAGCTTGGACAGGGGGCTCCACAATGAGCAGTTCTTC.